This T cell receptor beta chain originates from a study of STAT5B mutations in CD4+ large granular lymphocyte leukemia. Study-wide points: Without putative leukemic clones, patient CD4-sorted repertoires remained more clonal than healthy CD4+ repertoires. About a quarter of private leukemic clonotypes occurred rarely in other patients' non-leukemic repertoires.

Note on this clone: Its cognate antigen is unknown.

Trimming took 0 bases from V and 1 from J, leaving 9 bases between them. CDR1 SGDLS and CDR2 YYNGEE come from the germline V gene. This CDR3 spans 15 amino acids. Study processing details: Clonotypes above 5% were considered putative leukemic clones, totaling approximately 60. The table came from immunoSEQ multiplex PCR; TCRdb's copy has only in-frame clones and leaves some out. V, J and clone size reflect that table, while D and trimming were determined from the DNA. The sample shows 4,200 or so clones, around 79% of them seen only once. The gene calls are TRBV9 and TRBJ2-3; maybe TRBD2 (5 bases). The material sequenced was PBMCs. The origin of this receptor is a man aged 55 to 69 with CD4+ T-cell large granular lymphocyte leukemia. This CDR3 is CASSVVGRGTDTQYF. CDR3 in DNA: TGTGCCAGCAGCGTAGTCGGGCGGGGCACAGATACGCAGTATTTT.